What follows are 10 T cell receptor beta chains derived from one specimen sequenced in a study of blood T cell repertoires in COVID-19. The assay was immunoSEQ multiplex PCR, and TCRdb's table has in-frame clones only and misses some. The data show roughly 33,000 clones, approximately 82% seen once. The sequencing sample was made of peripheral blood. These receptors came from a woman aged 55-75 years with acute or convalescent COVID-19.

This sequence joins TRBV25-1 and TRBJ2-3; 7 bases agree with TRBD2. The CDR3 contains 14 residues. The V and J ends lost 6 bases and 1 base, in that order; junction bases with no gene match: 4. Germline loops: CDR1 MGHDK, CDR2 SYGVNS. CDR3 sequence reads: CASRGGEGTDTQYF. In nucleotides, the CDR3 is TGTGCCAGCAGGGGGGGGGAAGGCACAGATACGCAGTATTTT.

The chain carries TRBV19 and TRBJ2-2; perhaps TRBD2 as D (5 bases). Trimming took 1 base from V and 5 from J, leaving 8 bases between them. Germline V CDR1 and CDR2: LNHDA, SQIVND (reference sequence). The CDR3 consists of 14 residues. Here the CDR3 DNA reads TGTGCCAGTAGTATAGTCGGGGTGACCGGGGAGCTGTTTTTT. Its translation: CASSIVGVTGELFF.

The chain couples TRBV7-2 to TRBJ2-5; D not resolved. Germline CDR1 and CDR2: SGHTA and FQGNSA. Trimming shortened V by 1 base and J by 0 bases, and 3 bases separated the two germline ends. The CDR3 is 13 residues long. The CDR3 here is CASSLVDQETQYF. DNA of the CDR3: TGTGCCAGCAGCTTAGTCGACCAAGAGACCCAGTACTTC.

The chain recombines TRBV6-1 with TRBJ1-2, with TRBD1 as a possible D gene (5 bases). This CDR3 spans 15 amino acids. Germline V lookup: CDR1 MNHNS, CDR2 SASEGT. Trimming removed 0 bases at V and 0 bases at J, with 8 bases between. CDR3 sequence reads: CASSEARGSNYGYTF. Written as DNA, the CDR3 is TGTGCCAGCAGTGAAGCAAGGGGATCTAACTATGGCTACACCTTC.

This rearrangement joins TRBV27 to TRBJ2-1; 7 positions match TRBD1. CDR1 is MNHEY and CDR2 is SMNVEV in the germline V gene (reference sequence). The CDR3 is 13 amino acids. V shed 5 bases and J 15 bases; nucleotides not matched to a gene: 13. The chain's CDR3 is CASSQQGSPFPFF. As DNA, the CDR3 is TGTGCCAGCAGTCAACAGGGGTCCCCCTTTCCGTTCTTC.

This chain joins TRBV19 and TRBJ1-1; TRBD1 agrees at 9 bases. With 5 bases clipped from V and 2 bases from J, the junction kept 6 bases outside the gene matches. The CDR3 spans 15 residues. CDR1 and CDR2 (germline): LNHDA, SQIVND (reference sequence). The CDR3 DNA reads as TGTGCCAGTAGTCTTAAACAGGGGGCCAACACTGAAGCTTTCTTT. Translated, it gives CASSLKQGANTEAFF.

The rearrangement links TRBV24-1 to TRBJ2-2, with D unclear. The CDR3 contains 15 residues. From germline, CDR1 is KGHDR and CDR2 SFDVKD. Trimming stripped 0 bases from V and 2 bases from J, with 6 bases between. The CDR3, as DNA: TGTGCCACCAGTGATTTGGCCAGAAACACCGGGGAGCTGTTTTTT. Its translation: CATSDLARNTGELFF.

The chain is built from TRBV10-2 and TRBJ2-7, with D possibly TRBD1 on 6 matching bases. CDR1 WSHSY and CDR2 SAAADI come from the germline V gene. V was shortened by 4 bases and J by 1 base, with 14 bases between the two germline ends. CDR3 length: 15 amino acids. The CDR3 is CASSADSDGSYEQYF. CDR3 bases: TGCGCCAGCAGTGCGGACAGCGACGGTTCCTACGAGCAGTACTTC.

Notes on this clone: Other DNA sequences of this sample code for an identical CDR3. The chain is built from TRBV9 and TRBJ1-6; 9 nucleotides line up with TRBD1. Trimming at V came to 0 bases and at J to 10 bases, leaving 2 bases not matched to a gene. The length of the CDR3 is 14 residues. From germline, CDR1 is SGDLS and CDR2 YYNGEE. In DNA, the CDR3 is TGTGCCAGCAGCGTAGATGACAGGGGGTCACCCCTCCACTTT. This encodes CASSVDDRGSPLHF.

CDR3 residues: CASSLRTGTDTQYF. CDR3 coding DNA: TGTGCCAGCAGCCTCAGGACAGGGACAGATACGCAGTATTTT. The gene calls are TRBV3-1 (or the pseudogene TRBV3-2) and TRBJ2-3, with 8 bases aligning to TRBD1. Germline V CDR1 and CDR2: LGHDT, YNNKEL (reference sequence). The CDR3 totals 14 residues. V shed 4 bases and J 3 bases; nucleotides not matched to a gene: 3.